These T cell receptor beta chains were read from a single sample in a study of CD8+ T cells in alopecia areata. Using immunoSEQ multiplex PCR, the repertoire was profiled, and TCRdb retains in-frame clones only, with some absent. The sample holds about 69,000 clones, 55% to 65% seen once. This specimen was CD8+ T cells sorted from blood, taken at week 0. The origin of the receptors is a human donor with alopecia areata. The conserved cysteine and the conserved F or W are not part of the CDR3 here.

J gene	V gene	CDR3 protein
TRBJ2-2	TRBV4-1	ASSQLKGGAGTGELF
TRBJ1-1	TRBV5-1	ASSITDNTEAF
TRBJ2-1	TRBV6-5	ASSDSDRGEQF
TRBJ2-1	TRBV29-1	SVEDLMAGSYRSEQF
TRBJ2-2	TRBV7-6	ASSLNMAGGLTGELF
TRBJ2-1	TRBV27	ASNPLAGTDYNEQF
TRBJ1-5	TRBV5-1	ASSPGQGGNQPQH
TRBJ2-1	TRBV15	ATSRDIGITYNEQF
TRBJ2-7	TRBV28	ASSFSGSFQYEQY
TRBJ1-1	TRBV19	ASGLNTEAF
TRBJ1-2	TRBV25-1	ASSESNIYGYT
TRBJ2-2	TRBV30	AWSDTGGWLF
TRBJ2-5	TRBV7-2	ASITVRGLATEETQY
TRBJ1-3	TRBV13	ASSLEGSSGNTIY
TRBJ2-7	TRBV4-3	ASSFSSSGETYEQY
TRBJ2-1	TRBV28	ASSLRLAHNEQF
TRBJ2-2	TRBV30	AWSVQLAGDRTGELF
TRBJ1-1	TRBV29-1	SVERSRRGNTEAF
TRBJ1-5	TRBV25-1	ASRSGGMEPQH
TRBJ2-1	TRBV14	ASSQVHSRNEQF
-	TRBV29-1	SVADWGEQY
TRBJ2-3	TRBV25-1	ASSEYDSTDTQY
TRBJ1-1	TRBV5-1	ASSGGQRLEAF
TRBJ1-1	TRBV27	ASAQVMNTEAF
TRBJ2-3	TRBV5-1	ASSYPIGTSNRGDTQY
TRBJ2-5	TRBV25-1	ASSEMSQETQY
TRBJ2-1	TRBV9	ASSVGGDNEQF
TRBJ2-2	TRBV29-1	SVLGGATGELF
TRBJ2-3	TRBV28	ASSHTDTQY
TRBJ2-2	TRBV7-9	ASALGQAGELF
TRBJ2-7	TRBV29-1	SVEERGRYEQY
TRBJ1-5	TRBV28	ASSFTGGLGQPQH
TRBJ2-1	TRBV29-1	SVEGVQGPYNEQF